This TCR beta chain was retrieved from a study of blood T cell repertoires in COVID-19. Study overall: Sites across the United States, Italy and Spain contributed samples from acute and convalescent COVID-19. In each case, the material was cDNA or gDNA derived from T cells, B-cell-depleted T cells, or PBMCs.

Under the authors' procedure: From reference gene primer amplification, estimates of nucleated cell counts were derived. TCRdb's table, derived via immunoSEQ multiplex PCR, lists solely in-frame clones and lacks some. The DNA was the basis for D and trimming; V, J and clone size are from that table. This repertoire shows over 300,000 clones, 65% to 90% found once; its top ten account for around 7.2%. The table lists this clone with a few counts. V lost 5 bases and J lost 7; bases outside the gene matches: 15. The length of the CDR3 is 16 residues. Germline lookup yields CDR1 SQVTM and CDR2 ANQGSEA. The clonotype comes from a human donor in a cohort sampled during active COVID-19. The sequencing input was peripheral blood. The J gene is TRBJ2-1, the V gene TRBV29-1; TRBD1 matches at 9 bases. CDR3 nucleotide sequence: TGCAGCGTTTTCGCACTAACAGGGGGCGCTGAGAATGAGCAGTTCTTC. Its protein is CSVFALTGGAENEQFF.